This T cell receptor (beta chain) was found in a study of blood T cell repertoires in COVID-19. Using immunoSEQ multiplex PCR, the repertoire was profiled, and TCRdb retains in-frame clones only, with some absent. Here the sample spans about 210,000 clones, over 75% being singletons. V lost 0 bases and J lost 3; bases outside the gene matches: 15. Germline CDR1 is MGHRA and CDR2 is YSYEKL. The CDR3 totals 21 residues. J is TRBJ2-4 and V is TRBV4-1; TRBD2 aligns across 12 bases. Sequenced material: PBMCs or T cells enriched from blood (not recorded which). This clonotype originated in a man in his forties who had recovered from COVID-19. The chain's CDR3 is CASSQEVLGLAGGLGKNIQYF. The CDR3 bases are TGCGCCAGCAGCCAAGAAGTCTTAGGGCTAGCGGGGGGGCTTGGCAAAAACATTCAGTACTTC.